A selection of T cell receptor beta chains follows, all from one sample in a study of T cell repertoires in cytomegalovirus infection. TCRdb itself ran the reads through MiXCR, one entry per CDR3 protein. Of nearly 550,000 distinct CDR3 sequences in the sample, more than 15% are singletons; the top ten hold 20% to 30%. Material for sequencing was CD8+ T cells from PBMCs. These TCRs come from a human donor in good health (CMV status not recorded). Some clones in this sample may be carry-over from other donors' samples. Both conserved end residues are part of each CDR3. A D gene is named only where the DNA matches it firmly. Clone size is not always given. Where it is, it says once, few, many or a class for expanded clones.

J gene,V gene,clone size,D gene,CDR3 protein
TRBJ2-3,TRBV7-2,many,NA,CASSPFGWNWATDTQYF
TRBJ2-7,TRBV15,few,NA,CATSSGPRGRSYEQYF
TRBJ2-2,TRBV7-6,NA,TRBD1,CASRSGTGDTGELFF
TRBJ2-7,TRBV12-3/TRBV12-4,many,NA,CASSPVELYEQYF
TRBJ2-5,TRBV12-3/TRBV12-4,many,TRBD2,CASSFTGTRFWTQYF
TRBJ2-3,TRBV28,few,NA,CASSGRISSTDTQYF
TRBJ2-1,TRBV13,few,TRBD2,CASSLGPSGGAGLFF
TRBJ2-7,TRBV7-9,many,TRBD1,CASSPRKRTGGFSSYEQYF
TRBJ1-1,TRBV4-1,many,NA,CASSQDKTEAFF
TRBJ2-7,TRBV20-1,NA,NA,CSAHSGTTYEQYF
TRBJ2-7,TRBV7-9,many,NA,CASSSGGGYYEQYF
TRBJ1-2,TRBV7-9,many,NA,CASSSETVGYTF
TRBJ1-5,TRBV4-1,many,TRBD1,CASSQDVRPGGDQPQHF
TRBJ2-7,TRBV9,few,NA,CASSVGQNEQYF
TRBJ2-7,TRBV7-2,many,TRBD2,CASSLGLAGCPLCYEQYF
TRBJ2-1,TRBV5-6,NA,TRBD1,CASSGQGNLFF
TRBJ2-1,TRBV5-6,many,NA,CASSPRGGRPYNEQFF
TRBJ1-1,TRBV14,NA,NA,CASSQVFSGNTEAFF
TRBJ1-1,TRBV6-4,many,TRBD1,CASSDRIGGGEAFF
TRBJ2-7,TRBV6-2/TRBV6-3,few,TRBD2,CASIGLAGAASYEQYF
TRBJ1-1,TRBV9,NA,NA,CASSLSLGGAEAFF
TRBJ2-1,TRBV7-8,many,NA,CASSPGPPANEQFF
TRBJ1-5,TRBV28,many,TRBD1,CASSFLGQGSNQPQHF
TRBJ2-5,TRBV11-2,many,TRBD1,CASSLLSGQGREETQYF
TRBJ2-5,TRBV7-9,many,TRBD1,CASSLIDSGGQETQYF
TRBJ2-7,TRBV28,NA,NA,CASSPSLEGDYSYEQYF
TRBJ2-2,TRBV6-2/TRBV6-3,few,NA,CASSYVRKAGELFF
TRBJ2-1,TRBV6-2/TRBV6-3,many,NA,CASSLWGPRNEQFF
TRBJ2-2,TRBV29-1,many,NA,CSVVAGQNTGELFF
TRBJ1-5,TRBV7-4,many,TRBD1,CASSSGTGKTNQPQHF
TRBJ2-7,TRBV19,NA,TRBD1,CASSYRGLYEQYF
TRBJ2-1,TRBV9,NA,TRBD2,CASSPPRSGRNEQFF
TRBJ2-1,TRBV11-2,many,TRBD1,CASRPGTAYNEQFF
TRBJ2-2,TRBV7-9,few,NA,CASSSNLSGELFF
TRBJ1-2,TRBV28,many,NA,CASSPQSVGNYGYTF
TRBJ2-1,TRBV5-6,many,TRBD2,CASSLILSGSRNEQFF
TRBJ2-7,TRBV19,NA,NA,CASSISAGVPEQYF
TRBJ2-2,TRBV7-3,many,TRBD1,CASSSLRGTGNSSGELFF
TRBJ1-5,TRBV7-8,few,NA,CASSLMTGSNQPQHF
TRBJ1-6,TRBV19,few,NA,CASSESGGPNSPLHF
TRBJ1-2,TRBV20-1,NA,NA,CSASRGGRENYGYTF
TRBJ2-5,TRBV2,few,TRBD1,CASSEYRGQETQYF
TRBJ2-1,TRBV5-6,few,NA,CASSPAAGNEQFF
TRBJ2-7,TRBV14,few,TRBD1,CASSIRTGGYEQYF
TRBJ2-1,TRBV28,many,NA,CASSSYFGVGVDEQFF
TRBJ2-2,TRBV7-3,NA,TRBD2,CASSLLSGGATGELFF
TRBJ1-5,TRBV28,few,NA,CASSPSHPDSYYSNQPQHF
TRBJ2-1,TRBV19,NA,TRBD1,CASSHDRGSEDEQFF
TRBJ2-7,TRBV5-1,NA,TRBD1,CANRPGQPYEQYF
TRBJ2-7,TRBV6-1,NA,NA,CASSEAGTYEQYF
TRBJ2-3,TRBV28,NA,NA,CASSSDLEGRDTQYF
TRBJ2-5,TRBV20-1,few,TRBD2,CSAKGTTLGETQYF
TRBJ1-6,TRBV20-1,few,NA,CSARVEEFSDSPLHF
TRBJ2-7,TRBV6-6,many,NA,CASSYSAESSYEQYF